This T cell receptor (beta chain) was identified during a study of blood T cell repertoires in COVID-19. Per the study methods: From reference gene primer amplification, estimates of nucleated cell counts were derived. Sequencing used immunoSEQ multiplex PCR; TCRdb keeps in-frame clones, though not all of them. The DNA was the basis for D and trimming; V, J and clone size are from that table. The sample has some 130,000 clones; approximately 89% are singletons. CDR3 length: 15 amino acids. Germline V lookup: CDR1 MNHEY, CDR2 SVGAGI. V shed 9 bases and J 5 bases; nucleotides not matched to a gene: 11. Source material: peripheral blood. This chain links TRBV6-5 with TRBJ1-4, with 8 positions matching TRBD1. This receptor was identified in a man between 45 and 60 years old with acute or convalescent COVID-19. This chain's CDR3 is CASNRGVVLNEKLFF. In nucleotides, the CDR3 is TGTGCCAGTAACAGGGGGGTAGTTTTAAATGAAAAACTGTTTTTT.